A single sample is the source of the 3 T cell receptor beta chains below, sequenced in a study of high-grade serous ovarian cancer treatment subgroups. Method: immunoSEQ multiplex PCR; TCRdb's copy keeps in-frame clones and lacks some. The data show about 40,000 clones, about 79% seen once. Tumor samples were obtained before definitive surgery or chemotherapy. Sequenced sample: tumor tissue. These receptors originate from a human donor with high-grade serous ovarian cancer.

The chain links TRBV7-2 to TRBJ2-1; TRBD2 is a possible D gene (6 bases). Germline CDR1 is SGHTA and CDR2 is FQGNSA. Trimming removed 5 bases from V and 11 bases from J, with 19 bases in between. The CDR3 has 14 amino acids. CDR3 nucleotides: TGTGCCAGCAGCCCCAAGGCCCGGGGGTCAAAGCAGTTCTTC. Amino acids: CASSPKARGSKQFF.

The V gene is TRBV28, the J gene TRBJ2-5; D assignment may be TRBD1 or TRBD2 (5 bases each). Germline assignment: CDR1 MDHEN and CDR2 SYDVKM. V shed 8 bases and J shed 5 bases, with 21 bases lying between them. This CDR3 has 15 residues. The DNA for the CDR3 is TGTGCCAGCGCCTCTGATGGGACGGGTCGGGAGACCCAGTACTTC. Its translation is CASASDGTGRETQYF.

In regard to this clone: A read error may produce the germline difference seen at one junction end. The chain has TRBV18 and TRBJ1-2; D call uncertain. The germline gives CDR1 KGHSH, CDR2 LQKENI. The CDR3 loop spans 15 amino acids. The CDR3 DNA follows: TGTGCCAGCTCACCAGACTTAGAACAGCTAACTTGGGAATCCTTC. This encodes CASSPDLEQLTWESF.